A single sample is the source of the 24 T cell receptor beta chains below, sequenced in a study of cytomegalovirus exposure and HLA in healthy donors. Both 60 Vbeta primers and 13 Jbeta primers went into the PCR. The data were produced by immunoSEQ multiplex PCR, yet TCRdb's version contains in-frame clones alone and is incomplete. The sample includes 150,000 to 200,000 clones. The sample comprised PBMCs. These receptors originate from an older woman in good health and CMV-seronegative.

The chain employs TRBV7-9 and TRBJ2-7; D not certain. The CDR3 is 14 residues long. The germline V and J ends were trimmed by 1 base and 5 bases, with 12 bases remaining between them. Germline V CDR1 and CDR2: SEHNR, FQNEAQ (reference sequence). CDR3 region: CASSLGLPADEQYF. The CDR3 DNA reads TGTGCCAGCAGCTTAGGGCTCCCCGCCGACGAGCAGTACTTC.

CDR3 DNA sequence: TGTGCCAGCAGCTTAGCGAGGGAAAACTATGGCTACACCTTC. Amino acids: CASSLARENYGYTF. The rearrangement uses TRBV7-2 and TRBJ1-2; D gene unclear. The CDR3 totals 14 residues. CDR1 and CDR2 (germline): SGHTA, FQGNSA. Deletions cut 0 bases from V and 2 bases from J, with 7 bases between.

CDR3 nucleotides: TGTGCCATCAGAACCGGGACAGGGACTAACTATGGCTACACCTTC. This sequence encodes CAIRTGTGTNYGYTF. The chain uses TRBV10-3 and TRBJ1-2, with 9 positions matching TRBD1. CDR1 ENHRY and CDR2 SYGVKD come from the germline V gene. The CDR3 spans 15 residues. V was pared by 6 bases and J by 0 bases, with 5 bases of the junction left unmatched.

This chain joins TRBV6-5 and TRBJ1-3; D unclear. The germline V gene has CDR1 MNHEY and CDR2 SVGAGI. V lost 6 bases, J lost 0 bases, and 12 bases lay in between. This CDR3 contains 15 residues. DNA for the CDR3: TGTGCCAGCAGCTATTCCGGGAACTCTGGAAACACCATATATTTT. Protein sequence: CASSYSGNSGNTIYF.

The V gene is TRBV7-7, the J gene TRBJ2-2, with TRBD1 as a possible D gene (7 bases). Trimming pared 5 bases from V and 0 bases from J, leaving 16 bases between. There are 17 residues in the CDR3. Germline V gives CDR1 SSHAT, CDR2 FNYEAQ (reference sequence). In nucleotides, the CDR3 is TGTGCCAGCAGCCGGACTACAGGGGCTCCGAACACCGGGGAGCTGTTTTTT. Amino acids: CASSRTTGAPNTGELFF.

The genes are TRBV7-9 and TRBJ1-2; TRBD1 matches 7 bases. The germline CDR1 and CDR2 sequences are SEHNR and FQNEAQ (reference sequence). This CDR3 has 15 residues. J gave up 8 bases and V 1 base, and 10 bases lay outside the gene matches. CDR3 nucleotides: TGTGCCAGCAGCTTAGGCCAGGGGGGTTTTGGAGGCTACACCTTC. Residues: CASSLGQGGFGGYTF.

V usage is TRBV6-1 and J usage is TRBJ1-3; TRBD1 matches at 7 bases. From germline, CDR1 is MNHNS and CDR2 SASEGT. The V and J ends lost 8 bases and 4 bases, in that order; junction bases with no gene match: 11. The CDR3 totals 15 residues. CDR3 in amino acids: CASSRQGFVGNTIYF. For the CDR3, the DNA is TGTGCCAGCTCCCGACAGGGTTTCGTGGGAAACACCATATATTTT.

As concerns this clone: The same CDR3 is also encoded by other DNA sequences in this sample. The chain uses TRBV6-5 and TRBJ1-2; weak D call: TRBD1 (5 bases). V was clipped by 6 bases and J by 4 bases, with 6 bases between them. Per the germline V gene, CDR1 is MNHEY and CDR2 is SVGAGI. The CDR3 is made up of 11 amino acids. The DNA for the CDR3 is TGTGCCAGCAGCGGGGGCTATGGCTACACCTTC. The encoded protein is CASSGGYGYTF.

The rearrangement joins TRBV4-2 to TRBJ2-7; 10 nucleotides align to TRBD2. With 1 base clipped from V and 7 bases from J, the junction kept 10 bases outside the gene matches. CDR3 size: 16 residues. Germline V CDR1 and CDR2: LGHNA, YNFKEQ. In DNA, the CDR3 is TGTGCCAGCAGCCAAGCCGGAGCGGGAGGGCCGAAGGAGCAGTACTTC. It specifies CASSQAGAGGPKEQYF.

This sequence joins TRBV11-3 and TRBJ2-5, with 8 bases matching TRBD2. The trim removed 4 bases at V and 5 bases at J, leaving 6 bases unmatched. Germline-derived CDR1 and CDR2 are SGHNT and YENEEA. The CDR3 is 14 residues long. The CDR3 DNA is TGTGCCAGCAGCTGGGGAGCGGGAGATGAGACCCAGTACTTC. The encoded protein is CASSWGAGDETQYF.

The chain combines TRBV9 with TRBJ1-1; D is unclear. The CDR3 spans 14 residues. Germline V gene sequence: CDR1 SGDLS, CDR2 YYNGEE. The V gene lost 4 bases and the J gene lost 0 bases, with 10 bases spanning the gap. The CDR3 region has the DNA TGTGCCAGCAGCTTTAATCCCTTGAACACTGAAGCTTTCTTT. It yields the protein CASSFNPLNTEAFF.

The chain carries TRBV30 and TRBJ1-1; TRBD1 agrees at 7 bases. With 8 bases clipped from V and 3 bases from J, the junction kept 6 bases outside the gene matches. In germline, CDR1 is GTSNPN, CDR2 SVGIG (reference sequence). This CDR3 has 12 residues. This chain's CDR3 is CAARTGHTEAFF. The CDR3 nucleotides are TGTGCCGCGCGGACAGGACACACTGAAGCTTTCTTT.

This chain uses TRBV7-3 with TRBJ1-3, with a possible D match to TRBD1 (6 bases). V was pared by 5 bases and J by 1 base, with 9 bases between. CDR3 length: 14 amino acids. In germline, CDR1 is SGHTA, CDR2 FQGTGA. This CDR3 is CASSPQGSGNTIYF. CDR3 coding DNA: TGTGCCAGCAGCCCACAGGGTTCTGGAAACACCATATATTTT.

This rearrangement joins TRBV5-4 to TRBJ2-6; the D is unclear. Trimming cost V 4 bases and J 1 base, with 12 bases left between them. This CDR3 spans 16 amino acids. Germline V lookup: CDR1 SGHNT, CDR2 YYREEE (reference sequence). This CDR3 reads CASSLSSRSGANVLTF. CDR3 coding DNA: TGTGCCAGCAGCCTTTCGTCCAGATCTGGGGCCAACGTCCTGACTTTC.

The chain employs TRBV9 and TRBJ1-1; 8 nucleotides line up with TRBD1. Germline V gene sequence: CDR1 SGDLS, CDR2 YYNGEE. Unmatched junction bases numbered 8, after V lost 4 bases and J lost 12 bases. The CDR3 sequence is 12 residues long. The CDR3 loop is CASSSGTGRTFF. DNA of the CDR3: TGTGCCAGCAGCTCCGGGACAGGAAGGACTTTCTTT.

As concerns this clone: Other DNA sequences in this sample translate to the same CDR3. The V call is TRBV27, the J call TRBJ1-4; no definite D call. Germline V gives CDR1 MNHEY, CDR2 SMNVEV (reference sequence). The V end was cut by 6 bases, the J end by 2 bases, with 13 bases between. The CDR3 extends over 15 amino acids. The CDR3 nucleotides read TGTGCCAGCAGACCCATCGCGGGGACTAATGAAAAACTGTTTTTT. As protein: CASRPIAGTNEKLFF.

The chain carries TRBV19 and TRBJ1-6; 8 bases line up with TRBD1. The CDR3 is 16 residues long. CDR1 and CDR2 from the germline V gene are LNHDA and SQIVND (reference sequence). V lost 5 bases, J lost 4 bases, and 7 bases stayed unmatched. The CDR3 bases are TGTGCCAGTAGTTCGGACAGGGACCTTTATAATTCACCCCTCCACTTT. Protein product: CASSSDRDLYNSPLHF.

This chain's CDR3 is CASSPAGGPYEQYF. The CDR3 DNA reads as TGTGCCAGCAGCCCAGCGGGAGGGCCATACGAGCAGTACTTC. The V call is TRBV11-2, the J call TRBJ2-5; TRBD2 matches 10 bases. The J call could be wrong; TRBJ2-7 is a better fit for the DNA end. Germline V gives CDR1 SGHAT, CDR2 FQNNGV. The CDR3 spans 14 residues.

This chain connects TRBV5-5 to TRBJ1-5; D gene unclear. Trimming took 4 bases from V and 0 from J, leaving 14 bases between them. Germline lookup yields CDR1 SGHKS and CDR2 YYEKEE (reference sequence). The CDR3 is made up of 16 amino acids. CDR3 coding DNA: TGTGCCAGCAGCCCCTTTGCCGACAATAGCAATCAGCCCCAGCATTTT. This codes for CASSPFADNSNQPQHF.

V and J are TRBV2 and TRBJ1-1; no reliable D call. The V end lost 4 bases, the J end lost 5 bases, and 11 bases lay between the germline ends. The CDR3 runs 13 residues. Germline values: CDR1 SNHLY, CDR2 FYNNEI. The CDR3 sequence is CASSADGRTEAFF. Here the CDR3 DNA reads TGTGCCAGCAGTGCAGATGGGAGAACTGAAGCTTTCTTT. The entire variable domain, with the rest obtained from reference TRBV2 and TRBJ1-1, is as follows: EPEVTQTPSHQVTQMGQEVILRCVPISNHLYFYWYRQILGQKVEFLVSFYNNEISEKSEIFDDQFSVERPDGSNFTLKIRSTKLEDSAMYFCASSADGRTEAFFGQGTRLTVV.

CDR3 sequence: CASSRGGPNTEAFF. DNA of the CDR3: TGTGCCAGCAGTCGCGGGGGGCCGAACACTGAAGCTTTCTTT. The chain employs TRBV6-1 and TRBJ1-1; TRBD1 is a possible D gene (6 bases). Germline V gives CDR1 MNHNS, CDR2 SASEGT. V dropped 5 bases and J dropped 1 base, with 11 bases sitting between them. This CDR3 is 14 amino acids long.

The rearrangement links TRBV6-5 to TRBJ1-1; possible D gene TRBD1, 6 bases. V lost 5 bases and J lost 7, with 20 bases in between. CDR3 length equals 15 residues. The germline CDR1 and CDR2 sequences are MNHEY and SVGAGI. The DNA of the CDR3 is TGTGCCAGCAGTCCTACAAGGGGGGGGCGGGGTGAAGCTTTCTTT. Translated: CASSPTRGGRGEAFF.

The chain joins TRBV6-5 to TRBJ2-1; the D gene is possibly TRBD2 (6 bases). Germline V gives CDR1 MNHEY, CDR2 SVGAGI. The CDR3 runs to 15 residues. V lost 1 base and J lost 6, with 13 bases in between. Here the CDR3 DNA reads TGTGCCAGCAGTTACTTGACGCGGGGATTCAATGAGCAGTTCTTC. As protein: CASSYLTRGFNEQFF.

J is TRBJ1-5 and V is TRBV19, with 9 bases lining up with TRBD1. The V gene end was trimmed by 6 bases and the J gene end by 6 bases; junction bases not matched to a gene: 9. The CDR3 is made up of 15 amino acids. Germline values: CDR1 LNHDA, CDR2 SQIVND (reference sequence). CDR3 sequence: CASRRDREGAQPQHF. The DNA for the CDR3 is TGTGCCAGTAGGCGGGACAGGGAAGGCGCTCAGCCCCAGCATTTT.